This T cell receptor (beta chain) originates from a study of shared clonotypes between healthy human individuals. Study-wide points: Even with large depth, rarefaction showed that sorted-subset sequencing was incomplete.

The CDR3 extends over 14 amino acids. V lost 10 bases, J lost 2 bases, and 14 bases lay in between. Looked up from germline, CDR1 is SGHTA and CDR2 is FQGNSA. On this clone itself: Antigen specificity is unknown.

Genomic DNA per cell subset filled all wells of several immunoSEQ plates. In the original analysis: Sequence data from immunoSEQ were junction-only and lacked quality scores; consequently, filtering differed. TCRdb keeps only in-frame clones here, not all; method: immunoSEQ multiplex PCR. The DNA gave D and trimming, while V, J and clone size come from that table. The table lists some 1,100,000 clones, approximately 80% of them singletons. The sequenced sample consisted of memory CD4+ T cells from PBMCs. Subset given: CD45RA-negative fraction. The chain joins TRBV7-2 to TRBJ2-2, with D possibly matching TRBD2 (5 bases). The receptor was isolated from a young man in good health. Some clones in this sample may be carry-over from other donors' samples. CDR3 DNA: TGTGCCAACACCGGGCCTAGCAACACCGGGGAGCTGTTTTTT. Translating it yields CANTGPSNTGELFF.